This entry lists 3 T cell receptor beta chains sequenced from one sample in a study of OX40 agonist ivuxolimab in advanced cancers. Some clones are missing from TCRdb's copy, which holds only in-frame ones; the method was immunoSEQ multiplex PCR. The sample lists roughly 98,000 clones; about 80% were seen once. The material sequenced was CD4+ or CD8+ T cells sorted from blood, taken in a trial of the OX40 agonist ivuxolimab. The receptors were sampled from an adult with an advanced solid tumor such as melanoma, head and neck, liver or kidney cancer.

The J gene is TRBJ2-1, the V gene TRBV10-1; 8 bases line up with TRBD2. CDR1 is WNHNN, CDR2 SYGVQD, per germline (reference sequence). J lost 9 bases, V lost 5 bases, and 9 bases had no gene match. CDR3 length: 14 residues. The CDR3 region has the DNA TGCGCCAGCAGTCAAAGCGGGAGCCGGGGTGAGCAGTTCTTC. Amino acid sequence: CASSQSGSRGEQFF.

The chain recombines TRBV7-8 with TRBJ2-1; TRBD2 aligns across 7 bases. The V and J ends lost 8 bases and 7 bases, in that order; junction bases with no gene match: 14. This CDR3 is built from 15 residues. Germline CDR1 reads SGHVS; CDR2 reads FQNEAQ. CDR3 DNA sequence: TGTGCCAGCCGCCTGCTTCGAGCGGGACCAAATGAGCAGTTCTTC. Amino acids: CASRLLRAGPNEQFF.

The chain employs TRBV7-2 and TRBJ1-1; unclear D gene. Germline loops: CDR1 SGHTA, CDR2 FQGNSA. V lost 5 bases, J lost 0 bases, and 13 bases lay in between. The CDR3 totals 15 residues. The CDR3 region is CASSPEVGLNTEAFF. CDR3 coding DNA: TGTGCCAGCAGCCCCGAGGTAGGGTTGAACACTGAAGCTTTCTTT.